The T cell receptor (beta chain) described here comes from a study of CD8 T cells in Susac syndrome. CDR3 size: 15 residues. With 0 bases clipped from V and 7 bases from J, the junction kept 10 bases outside the gene matches. Germline CDR1 SGHRS, CDR2 YFSETQ. A quantity of about 0.5 to 1 ug RNA underwent reverse transcription using random hexamers. Using its own MiXCR run on the immunoSEQ multiplex PCR reads, TCRdb lists one record per CDR3 protein. The sample holds a few hundred thousand distinct CDR3 sequences, around 85% seen once. The chain links TRBV5-1 to TRBJ2-7, with 7 bases that match TRBD1. Sequencing input: CD8+ T cells from PBMCs. The receptor's source is a human donor with multiple sclerosis. This chain's CDR3 is CASSLEGDRSTEQYF. CDR3 nucleotide sequence: TGCGCCAGCAGCTTGGAGGGGGACAGATCTACGGAGCAGTACTTC.